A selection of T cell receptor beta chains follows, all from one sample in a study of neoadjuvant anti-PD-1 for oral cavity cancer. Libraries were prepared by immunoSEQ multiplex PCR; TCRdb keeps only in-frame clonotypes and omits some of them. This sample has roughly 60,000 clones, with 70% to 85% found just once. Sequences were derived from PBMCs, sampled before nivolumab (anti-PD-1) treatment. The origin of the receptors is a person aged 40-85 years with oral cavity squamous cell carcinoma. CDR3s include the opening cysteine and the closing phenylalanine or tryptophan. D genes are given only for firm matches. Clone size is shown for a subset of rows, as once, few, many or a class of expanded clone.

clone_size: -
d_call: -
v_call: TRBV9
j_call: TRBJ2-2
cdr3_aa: CASSLRITGELFF
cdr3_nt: TGTGCCAGCAGCCTCAGGATAACCGGGGAGCTGTTTTTT

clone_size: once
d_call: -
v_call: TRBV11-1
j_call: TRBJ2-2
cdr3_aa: CASSATSANTGELFF
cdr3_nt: TGTGCCAGCAGCGCAACTTCGGCGAACACCGGGGAGCTGTTTTTT

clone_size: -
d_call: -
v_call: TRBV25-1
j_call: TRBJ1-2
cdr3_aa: CASSEYGNRDYGYTF
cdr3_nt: TGTGCCAGCAGTGAATATGGTAACAGAGACTATGGCTACACCTTC

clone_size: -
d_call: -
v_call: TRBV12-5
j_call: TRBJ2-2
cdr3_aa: CASGFGGGRELFF
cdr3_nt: TGTGCTAGTGGTTTCGGAGGGGGAAGGGAGCTGTTTTTT

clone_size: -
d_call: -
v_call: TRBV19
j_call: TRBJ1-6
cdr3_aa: CASSWSILSSYNSPLHF
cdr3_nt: TGTGCCAGTAGTTGGAGTATTCTGTCGTCCTATAATTCACCCCTCCACTTT

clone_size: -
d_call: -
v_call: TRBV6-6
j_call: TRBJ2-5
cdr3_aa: CASRQQVQETQYF
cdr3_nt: TGTGCCAGCAGACAACAGGTTCAAGAGACCCAGTACTTC

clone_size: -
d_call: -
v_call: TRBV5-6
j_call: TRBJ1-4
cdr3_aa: CASSLEARELFF
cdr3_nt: TGTGCCAGCAGCTTGGAGGCCCGGGAACTGTTTTTT

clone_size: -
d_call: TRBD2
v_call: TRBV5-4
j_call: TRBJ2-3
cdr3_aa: CASSLGTSGFTDTQYF
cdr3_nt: TGTGCCAGCAGCTTGGGGACTAGCGGCTTCACAGATACGCAGTATTTT

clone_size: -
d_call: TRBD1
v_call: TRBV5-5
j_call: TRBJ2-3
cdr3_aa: CASSAHLGTGQDTQYF
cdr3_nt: TGTGCCAGCAGCGCACACCTCGGGACAGGGCAAGATACGCAGTATTTT

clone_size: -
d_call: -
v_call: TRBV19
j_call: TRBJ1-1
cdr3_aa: CASSARISNTEAFF
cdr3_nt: TGTGCCAGTAGCGCTAGGATATCGAACACTGAAGCTTTCTTT

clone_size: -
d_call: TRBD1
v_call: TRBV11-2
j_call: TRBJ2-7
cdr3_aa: CASSSERTGAYEQYF
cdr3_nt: TGTGCCAGCAGCTCAGAGCGGACAGGGGCCTACGAGCAGTACTTC

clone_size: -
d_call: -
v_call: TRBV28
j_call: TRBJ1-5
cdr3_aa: CASSLTGMGNQPQHF
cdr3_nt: TGTGCCAGCAGTTTAACCGGGATGGGCAATCAGCCCCAGCATTTT

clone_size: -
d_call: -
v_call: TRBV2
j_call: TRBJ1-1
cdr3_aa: CASSGNMNTEAFF
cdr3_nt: TGTGCCAGCAGCGGGAACATGAACACTGAAGCTTTCTTT

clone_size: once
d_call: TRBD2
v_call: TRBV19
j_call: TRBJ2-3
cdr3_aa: CASSLGGGTDTQYF
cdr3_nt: TGTGCCAGTAGTCTGGGGGGGGGCACAGATACGCAGTATTTT

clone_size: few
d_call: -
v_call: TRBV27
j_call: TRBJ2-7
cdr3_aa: CASSLSGVGYEQYF
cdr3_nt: TGTGCCAGCAGTTTATCTGGGGTCGGTTACGAGCAGTACTTC

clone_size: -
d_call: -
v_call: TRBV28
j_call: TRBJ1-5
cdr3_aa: CASIRRQSDNQPQHF
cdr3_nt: TGTGCCAGCATAAGGCGACAGTCGGACAATCAGCCCCAGCATTTT

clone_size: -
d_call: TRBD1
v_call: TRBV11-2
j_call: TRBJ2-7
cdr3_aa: CASSNRDSSYEQYF
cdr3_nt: TGTGCCAGCAGCAACCGGGACAGCTCCTACGAGCAGTACTTC

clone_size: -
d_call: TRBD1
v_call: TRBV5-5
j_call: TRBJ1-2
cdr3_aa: CASSPTGVYGYTF
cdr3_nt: TGTGCCAGCAGCCCGACAGGGGTCTATGGCTACACCTTC

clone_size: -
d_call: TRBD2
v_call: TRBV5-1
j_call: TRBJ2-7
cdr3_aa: CASSPPAGVSYEQYF
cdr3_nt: TGCGCCAGCAGCCCCCCAGCGGGAGTCTCCTACGAGCAGTACTTC

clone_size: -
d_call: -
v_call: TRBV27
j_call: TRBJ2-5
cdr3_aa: CASSPRDGFQETQYF
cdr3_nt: TGTGCCAGCAGTCCCCGGGACGGCTTCCAAGAGACCCAGTACTTC

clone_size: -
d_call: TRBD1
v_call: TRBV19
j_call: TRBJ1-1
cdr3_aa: CASFAGDRVTEAFF
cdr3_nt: TGTGCCAGCTTCGCAGGGGACAGGGTCACTGAAGCTTTCTTT

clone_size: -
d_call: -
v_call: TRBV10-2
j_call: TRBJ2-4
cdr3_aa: CASSEGRAKNIQYF
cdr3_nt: TGCGCCAGCAGTGAGGGTCGAGCCAAAAACATTCAGTACTTC

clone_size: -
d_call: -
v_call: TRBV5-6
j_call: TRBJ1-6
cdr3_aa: CASSSAKMLRNSPLHF
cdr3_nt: TGTGCCAGCAGCTCTGCGAAAATGCTGCGGAATTCACCCCTCCACTTT

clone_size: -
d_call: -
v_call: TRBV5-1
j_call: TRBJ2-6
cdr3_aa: CASSLAETAGANVLTF
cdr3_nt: TGCGCCAGCAGCTTGGCGGAGACAGCTGGGGCCAACGTCCTGACTTTC